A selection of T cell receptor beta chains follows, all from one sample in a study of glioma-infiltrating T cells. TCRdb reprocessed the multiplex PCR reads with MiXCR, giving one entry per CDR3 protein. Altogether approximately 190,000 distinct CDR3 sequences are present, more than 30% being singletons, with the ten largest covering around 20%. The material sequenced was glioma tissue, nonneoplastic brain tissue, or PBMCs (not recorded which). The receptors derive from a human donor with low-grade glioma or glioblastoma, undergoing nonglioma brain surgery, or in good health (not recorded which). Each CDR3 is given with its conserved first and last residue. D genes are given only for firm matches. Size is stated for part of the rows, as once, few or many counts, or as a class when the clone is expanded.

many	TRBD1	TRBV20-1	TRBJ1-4	CSARGDRGYEKLFF	TGCAGTGCTAGAGGGGACAGGGGATATGAAAAACTGTTTTTT
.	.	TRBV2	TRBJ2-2	CAIKGSAAGELFF	TGTGCCATCAAAGGTAGCGCGGCCGGGGAGCTGTTTTTT
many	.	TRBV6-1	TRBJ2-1	CASSAPTGPYNEQFF	TGTGCCAGCAGTGCTCCTACTGGCCCCTACAATGAGCAGTTCTTC
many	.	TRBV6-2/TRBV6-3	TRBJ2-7	CASSYSEEQYF	TGTGCCAGCAGTTACTCGGAAGAGCAGTACTTC
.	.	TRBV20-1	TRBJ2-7	CSAEDRGTYEQYF	TGCAGTGCAGAGGACAGAGGAACCTACGAGCAGTACTTC
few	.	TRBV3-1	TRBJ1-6	CASRRDSETYNSPLHF	TGTGCCAGCAGGAGGGATTCAGAGACCTATAATTCACCCCTCCACTTT
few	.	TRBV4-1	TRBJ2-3	CASSQIGTSTDTQYF	TGCGCCAGCAGCCAAATAGGGACTTCCACAGATACGCAGTATTTT
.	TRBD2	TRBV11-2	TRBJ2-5	CASSLGLAGASGTQYF	TGTGCCAGCAGCTTAGGACTAGCGGGAGCAAGCGGGACCCAGTACTTC
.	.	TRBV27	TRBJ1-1	CASSAPDNNEAFF	TGTGCCAGCAGCGCCCCCGACAACAATGAAGCCTTCTTT
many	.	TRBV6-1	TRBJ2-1	CASWGGPTIYEQFF	TGTGCCAGCTGGGGCGGCCCTACGATTTATGAGCAGTTCTTC
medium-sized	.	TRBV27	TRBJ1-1	CASSYNRPTEAFF	TGTGCCAGCAGTTATAACAGGCCCACTGAAGCTTTCTTT
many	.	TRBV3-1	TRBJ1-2	CASSQVQGDGYTF	TGTGCCAGCAGCCAAGTACAGGGCGATGGCTACACCTTC
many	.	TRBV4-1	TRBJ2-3	CASSQEWTIRDTQYF	TGCGCCAGCAGCCAAGAATGGACTATTAGGGATACGCAGTATTTT
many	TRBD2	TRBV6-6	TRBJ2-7	CASSNLRLAGVNEQYF	TGTGCCAGCAGTAACCTCAGGCTAGCGGGAGTCAACGAGCAGTACTTC
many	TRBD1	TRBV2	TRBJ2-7	CASILGTGPYEQYF	TGTGCCAGCATCCTAGGGACAGGACCCTACGAGCAGTACTTC
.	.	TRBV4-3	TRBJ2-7	CASSQDSEPAYEHYF	TGCGCCAGCAGCCAAGATTCAGAACCTGCCTACGAGCACTACTTC
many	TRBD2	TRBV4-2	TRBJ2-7	CASSQDSGIGREQYF	TGTGCCAGCAGCCAAGACAGCGGGATCGGGAGGGAGCAGTACTTC
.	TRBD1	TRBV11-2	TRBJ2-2	CASSPRQGAGELFF	TGTGCCAGCAGCCCCCGACAGGGTGCCGGGGAGCTGTTTTTT
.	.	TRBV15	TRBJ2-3	CATSSGRTDTQYF	TGTGCCACCAGCAGCGGCCGCACAGATACGCAGTATTTT
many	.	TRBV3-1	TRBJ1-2	CASSQGVLPLGYTF	TGTGCCAGCAGCCAAGGGGTATTACCCTTAGGCTACACCTTC
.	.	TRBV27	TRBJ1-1	CASRFVSSANTEAFF	TGTGCCAGCAGGTTTGTATCCTCTGCCAACACTGAAGCTTTCTTT
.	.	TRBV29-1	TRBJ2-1	CSVNPFTHEQFF	TGCAGCGTGAACCCCTTTACGCATGAGCAGTTCTTC
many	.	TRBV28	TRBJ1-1	CASNQFGRNTEAFF	TGTGCCAGTAATCAGTTTGGGCGAAACACTGAAGCTTTCTTT
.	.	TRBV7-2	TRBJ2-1	CASSLETGHYNEQFF	TGTGCCAGCAGCTTAGAAACGGGTCACTACAATGAACAGTTCTTC
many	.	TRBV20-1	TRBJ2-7	CSARRVGNLPEQYF	TGCAGTGCTAGACGAGTAGGGAATTTACCCGAGCAGTACTTC
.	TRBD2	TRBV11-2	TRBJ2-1	CASSPTSGAVDNEQFF	TGTGCCAGCAGCCCGACTAGCGGGGCGGTGGACAATGAGCAGTTCTTC
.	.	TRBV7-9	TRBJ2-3	CASSQQAGGPSTDTQYF	TGCGCCAGCAGCCAGCAGGCAGGGGGGCCTAGCACAGATACGCAGTATTTT
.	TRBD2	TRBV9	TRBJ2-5	CASSGGSGRAVETQYF	TGTGCCAGCAGCGGAGGTAGCGGGAGGGCTGTAGAGACCCAGTACTTC
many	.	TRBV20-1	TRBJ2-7	CSARDRSRWDEQYF	TGCAGTGCTAGAGATAGAAGTCGGTGGGACGAGCAGTACTTC
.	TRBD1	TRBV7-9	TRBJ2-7	CASSSGYRGTAYEQYF	TGTGCCAGCAGCTCAGGCTACAGGGGGACGGCCTACGAGCAGTACTTC
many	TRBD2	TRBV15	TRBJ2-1	CATSTASGAYNEQFF	TGTGCCACCAGCACAGCTAGCGGAGCCTACAATGAGCAGTTCTTC
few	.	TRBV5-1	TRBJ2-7	CASSNPGRGPTKQYF	TGCGCCAGCAGCAACCCGGGACGCGGTCCTACGAAGCAGTACTTC
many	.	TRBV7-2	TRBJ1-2	CASSLVGAYGYTF	TGTGCCAGCAGCTTAGTGGGGGCTTATGGCTACACCTTC
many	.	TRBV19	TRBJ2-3	CASQGGTDTQYF	TGTGCCTCCCAAGGCGGCACAGATACGCAGTATTTT
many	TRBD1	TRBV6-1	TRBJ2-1	CASSSRRGLGIYNEQFF	TGTGCCAGCAGTTCCCGAAGGGGGCTTGGGATTTACAATGAGCAGTTCTTC
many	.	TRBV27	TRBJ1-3	CASSYRAGNTIYF	TGTGCCAGCAGTTACAGGGCCGGAAACACCATATATTTT
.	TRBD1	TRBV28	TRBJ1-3	CASRQTGELSGNTIYF	TGTGCCAGCAGGCAGACAGGGGAACTCTCTGGAAACACCATATATTTT
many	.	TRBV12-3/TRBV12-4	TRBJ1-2	CASTIDRDYGYTF	TGTGCCAGCACCATTGACAGAGACTATGGCTACACCTTC
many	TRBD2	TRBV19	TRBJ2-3	CASGSGSADTQYF	TGTGCCAGTGGAAGCGGGAGCGCAGATACGCAGTATTTT
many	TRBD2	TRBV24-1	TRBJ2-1	CATSRLAGDNEQFF	TGTGCCACCAGTAGACTAGCGGGAGACAATGAGCAGTTCTTC
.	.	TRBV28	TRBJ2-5	CASSATLAGGQETQYF	TGTGCCAGCAGTGCAACACTAGCAGGGGGCCAAGAGACCCAGTACTTC
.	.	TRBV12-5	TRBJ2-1	CASGLVGSSYNEQFF	TGTGCTAGTGGTTTGGTCGGGAGCTCCTACAATGAGCAGTTCTTC
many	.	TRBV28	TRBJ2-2	CASSPDQNTGELFF	TGTGCCAGCAGTCCGGACCAGAACACCGGGGAGCTGTTTTTT
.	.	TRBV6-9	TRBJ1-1	CPSSYFREDMNTEAFF	TGTCCCAGCAGTTATTTTCGGGAGGATATGAACACTGAAGCCTTCTTT
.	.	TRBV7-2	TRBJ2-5	CASGSTNYQVTQYF	TGTGCCAGCGGATCCACAAATTACCAAGTGACCCAGTACTTC
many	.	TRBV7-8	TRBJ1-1	CASSLDTNTEAFF	TGTGCCAGCAGCTTAGATACGAACACTGAAGCTTTCTTT